Listed below are T cell receptor beta chains from one sample, sequenced in a study of T cell repertoires in cytomegalovirus infection. The antigens for these receptors are not known. TCRdb analysed the reads with MiXCR anew, one entry per CDR3 protein. The table shows 200,000 to 250,000 distinct CDR3 sequences, with approximately 38% occurring only once. The input for sequencing was CD8+ T cells from cultured PBMCs, taken from culture after CMV antigen stimulation. All receptors come from a human donor in good health (CMV status not recorded). Some clones in this sample may be carry-over from other donors' samples. CDR3s include the opening cysteine and the closing phenylalanine or tryptophan. Each record gives: V gene, clone size, J gene, D gene, CDR3 DNA, CDR3 protein. D genes are given only for firm matches. Clone size is given for some rows only: seen once, a few or many times, or a class if the clone is expanded.

TRBV7-8	NA	TRBJ2-3	NA	TGTGCCAGCAGCTTAGTCAGACCAGTAAGCACAGATACGCAGTATTTT	CASSLVRPVSTDTQYF
TRBV12-3/TRBV12-4	NA	TRBJ2-4	TRBD1	TGTGCCAGCAGCCCCGGGACAGGGGGAGGGTTGGCCAAAAACATTCAGTACTTC	CASSPGTGGGLAKNIQYF
TRBV7-9	NA	TRBJ2-3	NA	TGTGCCAGCAGCCCAAGAACAGTGTCATCCACAGATACGCAGTATTTT	CASSPRTVSSTDTQYF
TRBV7-3	NA	TRBJ1-6	TRBD1	TGTGCCAGCAGCTTAGGACAGGCCCGAGATTCACCCCTCCACTTT	CASSLGQARDSPLHF
TRBV10-3	many	TRBJ2-5	NA	TGTGCCATCAGTGGACAGGCCCAAGAGACCCAGTACTTC	CAISGQAQETQYF
TRBV28	NA	TRBJ2-1	NA	TGTGCCAGCAGTTTTCTAGTGTCGGGGGCGGCCAATGAGCAGTTCTTC	CASSFLVSGAANEQFF
TRBV19	few	TRBJ1-5	NA	TGTGCCAGTAGTGCCCGGGGGCGCGGTCAGCCCCAGCATTTT	CASSARGRGQPQHF
TRBV9	NA	TRBJ1-2	NA	TGTGCCAGCAGCGGCGAGGGGCTCCTTAACTATGGCTACACCTTC	CASSGEGLLNYGYTF
TRBV11-2	NA	TRBJ2-1	NA	TGTGCCAGCACACGAACCCGCGGGGGCGTCTACAATGAGCAGTTCTTC	CASTRTRGGVYNEQFF
TRBV7-3	few	TRBJ2-1	NA	TGTGCCAGCAGCTCCCGGGAGTCGACCTACAATGAGCAGTTCTTC	CASSSRESTYNEQFF
TRBV11-2	NA	TRBJ2-7	TRBD2	TGTGCCAGCAGCTTAGCGAGCGGGGGGGCCTACGAGCAGTACTTC	CASSLASGGAYEQYF
TRBV7-9	few	TRBJ2-3	TRBD2	TGTGCCAGCAGAGGTCAGGACAGACTAGCGGGAGGTTTTAGCACAGATACGCAGTATTTT	CASRGQDRLAGGFSTDTQYF
TRBV5-4	NA	TRBJ1-5	NA	TGTGCCAGCAGCTTAGGGCCCAGAGGCGATCAGCCCCAGCATTTT	CASSLGPRGDQPQHF
TRBV20-1	few	TRBJ2-7	NA	TGCAGTGCTAGTGAGCAAGTCATCGACGAGCAGTACTTC	CSASEQVIDEQYF
TRBV28	NA	TRBJ2-7	NA	TGTGCCAGCAGTTTTCTTGGGGGTAAGGCCTCCTACGAGCAGTACTTC	CASSFLGGKASYEQYF
TRBV29-1	NA	TRBJ1-6	NA	TGCAGCGGGGGGGGTTTGTTCTCCTATAATTCACCCCTCCACTTT	CSGGGLFSYNSPLHF
TRBV19	NA	TRBJ2-1	NA	TGTGCCAGTAGTATGTTACAGTACAATGAGCAGTTCTTC	CASSMLQYNEQFF